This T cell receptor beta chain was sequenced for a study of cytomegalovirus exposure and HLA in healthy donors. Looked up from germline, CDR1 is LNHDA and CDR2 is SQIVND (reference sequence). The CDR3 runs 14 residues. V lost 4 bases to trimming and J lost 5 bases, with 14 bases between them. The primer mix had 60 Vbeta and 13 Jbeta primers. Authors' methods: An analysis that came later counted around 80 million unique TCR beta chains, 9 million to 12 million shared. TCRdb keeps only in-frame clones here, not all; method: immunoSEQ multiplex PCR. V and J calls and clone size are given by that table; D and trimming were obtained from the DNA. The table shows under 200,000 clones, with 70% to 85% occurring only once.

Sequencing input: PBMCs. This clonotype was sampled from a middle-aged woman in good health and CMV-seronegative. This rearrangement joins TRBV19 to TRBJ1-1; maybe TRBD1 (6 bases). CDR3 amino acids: CASSNSRGWTEAFF. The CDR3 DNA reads TGTGCCAGTAGTAATTCCAGGGGATGGACTGAAGCTTTCTTT.